This T cell receptor (beta chain) was retrieved from a study of cytomegalovirus exposure and HLA in healthy donors listed by TCRdb under 2017. Describing the broader study: An earlier analysis of several hundred of the donors reported about 280 Gb of sequence data and 117 million unique TCR beta sequences obtained from around 170 million T cells. An early release covering approximately 600 HLA-typed donors comprised approximately 290 gigabases of sequencing data and around 86 million unique TCR sequences. Of the 350 to 400 genotyped donors, roughly 85% fell in the genetic ancestry cluster associated with self-reported Caucasian donors. The study was designed to test whether signatures of past pathogen exposure could be identified by cataloging public T cell receptors. The T cell repertoires of around 730 subjects were profiled by immunosequencing and related to cytomegalovirus serostatus. Along with the approximately 670-subject first cohort, a separate validation cohort of over a hundred different subjects was used. To predict cytomegalovirus infection status, the study brought together high-throughput TCR immunosequencing, statistical association of individual TCRs with disease status, and machine learning. In a later analysis, previously published TCR beta repertoires from roughly 710 donors were re-analyzed and high-resolution HLA genotyping was added so that TCR occurrence patterns could be studied. Rather than using new phenotypic data, the later analysis identified candidate immune exposures from TCR beta sequences and from how often those sequences occurred across donors. An earlier analysis of about 600 of the donors used high-throughput TCR beta sequencing to judge whether each TCR beta V gene segment behaved as functional or pseudogenic. Donor age, sex, ethnicity and CMV serostatus were compiled together with the repertoire data. Genome-wide SNP genotypes for about 60% of the roughly 700 donors were used in a later genetic analysis, which treated that subset as a discovery cohort. Every repertoire in the discovery cohort had been generated on one and the same sequencing platform. HLA typing included class I and class II loci at four-digit resolution. The number of typed donors differed by locus: about 620-630 for A, B, C, DRB1 and DQB1; roughly 510 for DQA1; approximately 600 for DPA1; and some 470 for DPB1. A handful of DR-DQ haplotypes were treated as single units for association and clustering because of strong linkage in the cohort. Among about 410 genotyped donors of the cohort, an average of approximately 200,000 unique TCR beta nucleotide sequences was sequenced per donor, of which about 18% were non-productive.

Turning to this clone: Its binding antigen is unknown. Base qualities were left out, and no much larger clone turns up one base away.

What the authors observed across the whole study: In a later genetic analysis, fewer N-insertions in productive TCRs were reported among donors in an Asian-associated ancestry cluster than the approximately 710-donor mean. Linkage disequilibrium might explain the correlated functional status among segregating V segments, but an unknown experimental factor could not be excluded. A total of roughly 160 TCR beta chains were listed by the study as associated with cytomegalovirus. When HLA alleles, especially DR and DQ, strongly co-occurred, TCR associations were difficult to assign to individual alleles. Sequencing depth was assumed to be roughly uniform across donors in the presence/absence analyses, though that assumption may not hold. Because counts were too low, 15 or so rarely observed V segments, including chromosome 9 orphons, were excluded from the earlier analysis of several hundred of the donors. Compared with equally common non-associated chains, HLA-associated TCR beta chains in a later analysis were more clonally expanded and had lower generation probabilities. A later genetic analysis associated a missense DCLRE1C variant with V-gene and J-gene trimming of TCR beta chains, and an independent cohort replicated the association. In vitro tests confirmed that a few of the cytomegalovirus-associated TCR beta chains recognize cytomegalovirus antigens. In an earlier analysis of about 550 of the donors, most TCR beta V segments were observed in productive rearrangements about 90% or about 30% of the time, broadly matching IMGT annotations. Across donors, most TCR sequences were observed very rarely, whereas some public TCRs were present in many individuals. According to the authors, the approach could potentially be generalized to other disease states and immunological phenotypes. Because HLA typing was missing for some donors at each locus, association tests included only the typed subset. The classifier was reported to diagnose cytomegalovirus status with high specificity and sensitivity in both the original and validation cohorts. Several of the top co-occurrence clusters appeared to be linked to parvovirus B19, influenza, CMV and Epstein-Barr virus, according to a later analysis. In a later analysis, TCR association rates were found to vary across HLA loci, with the most associated TCRs seen for DRB1 alleles and the fewest for HLA-C alleles. Most CMV-associated TCR beta chains appeared to be HLA-restricted in a later analysis, and the HLA associations seemed to be driven largely by CMV exposure. Some IMGT-functional V segments, including TRBV6-2 and TRBV6-3, could not be told apart with the 87-base-pair reads, so those segments were excluded. Specific HLA alleles were associated with roughly 17,000 TCR beta sequences at a false discovery rate of 0.05 in a later analysis. This cohort had only TCR beta chains sequenced, and the lack of alpha or paired-chain data limited which features could be detected. A further reported finding was that TCR beta sequences accurately predicted the HLA-A and HLA-B alleles for most subjects in the first cohort. CMV serostatus was the only immune exposure information available for the cohort. The sequencing pipeline was judged likely to have produced a cluster of highly shared sequence variants as a technical artifact.

V drops 4 bases and J drops 6 bases, leaving 17 bases in between. CDR1 SGHNT and CDR2 YYREEE were looked up in the germline V gene (reference sequence). The CDR3 measures 14 amino acids from cysteine to phenylalanine. Only the CDR3 portion is preserved as DNA: 42 bases, with reading frame beginning at the first base. The cohort was made up of around 720 healthy bone marrow donors. Cohort members were all nominally healthy when sampled, although unrecorded immune exposures were likely present. The donor was CMV seronegative and belonged to the group of over 300 seronegative cohort members. Every donor gave a peripheral blood sample, and the peripheral blood mononuclear cells from that sample were used for TCR beta sequencing. The Qiagen DNeasy Blood Extraction Kit was used to extract genomic DNA from the blood cell samples. Libraries were made using the immunoSEQ multiplex PCR assay. A mixture of 60 forward primers for TCR Vbeta segments and 13 reverse primers for TCR Jbeta segments was used in the multiplex PCR. Amplification of the CDR3 region of rearranged TCR beta genes was performed with a multiplex PCR assay on genomic DNA. On the Illumina HiSeq System, the amplified TCR beta libraries were sequenced as 87-base-pair reads. The authors' pipeline ran thus. A later analysis counted about 80 million unique TCR beta chains across the roughly 700 repertoires, and approximately 11 million of these chains were shared by at least two donors. To remove PCR and sequencing errors, raw reads were error-corrected and collapsed into unique sequences using a nearest-neighbor algorithm that merged closely related sequences. Alignment of CDR3 sequences to IMGT reference sequences was used to assign V, D and J gene segments. For a sequence to be retained, at least a six-nucleotide match to both a V gene segment and a J gene segment was required. A rearrangement counted as productive if the CDR3 had no stop codons and remained in frame with V and J, and every other rearrangement counted as non-productive. Following IMGT convention, CDR3 was defined as the stretch from the second conserved V-encoded cysteine to the conserved J-encoded phenylalanine. The earlier analysis of fewer than 750 of the donors excluded sequences that lacked an unambiguous match to a single V gene segment. An earlier analysis of 587 of the donors called V segments functional above 56.7% productive rearrangements and segregating when the between-donor standard deviation exceeded 5%. A statistical classification framework was developed to diagnose cytomegalovirus status using the catalog of TCR beta chain sequences. A later analysis assigned V and J genes by comparing TCR nucleotide sequences with IMGT/GENE-DB human TR gene sequences. A later analysis assigned CDR3 sequences and most-parsimonious VDJ recombination scenarios with the TCRdist pipeline. A later analysis defined each TCR beta chain by its CDR3 amino acid sequence plus V-gene family, and excluded reads lacking a unique V-gene family. A later analysis removed roughly 590 highly shared, low-generation-probability nucleotide sequences to deal with suspected cross-contamination and a sequencing artifact. In a later analysis, a clonal expansion index for each public chain was calculated from normalized within-repertoire ranks of inferred template counts. In a later analysis, generation probabilities were computed with a VDJ recombination model fitted to out-of-frame rearrangements, and the resulting probabilities were checked against IGoR. In a later analysis, TCR-TCR, TCR-HLA and TCR-CMV co-occurrence was scored with hypergeometric tests, and a repertoire-size bias correction was applied to TCR pairs. In a later analysis, false discovery rates were estimated by permuting HLA or CMV assignments 20 times. In a later analysis, co-occurring TCRs were grouped using DBSCAN, and TCRdist sequence similarity was added for clustering within HLA-allele-positive subsets. Repertoires with fewer than 30,000 or more than 120,000 public chains, plus five repertoires with anomalous nucleotide sharing, were excluded from co-occurrence clustering. Entries here come from immuneACCESS through TCRdb and include only in-frame sequences with V and J called. Some clones fail to appear in such tables; in the studies checked, an unresolved V gene covers under half of the shortfall, and the cause of the remainder is unknown. The DNA gave D and trimming, while V, J and clone size come from that table. The table for this sample lists 150,000 or so clones; roughly three quarters of them were counted only once. Jointly, the top ten make up 3.1% of the sample.

This receptor was taken from a male donor in good health and CMV-seronegative. Input material: PBMCs. Here the chain combines TRBV5-4 and TRBJ2-7; possibly the D gene is TRBD1, per 7 matching bases. In nucleotide form, the sequence is TGTGCCAGCAGCGGCGGGACAGAGCGCCTCGAGCAGTACTTC. It encodes CASSGGTERLEQYF.